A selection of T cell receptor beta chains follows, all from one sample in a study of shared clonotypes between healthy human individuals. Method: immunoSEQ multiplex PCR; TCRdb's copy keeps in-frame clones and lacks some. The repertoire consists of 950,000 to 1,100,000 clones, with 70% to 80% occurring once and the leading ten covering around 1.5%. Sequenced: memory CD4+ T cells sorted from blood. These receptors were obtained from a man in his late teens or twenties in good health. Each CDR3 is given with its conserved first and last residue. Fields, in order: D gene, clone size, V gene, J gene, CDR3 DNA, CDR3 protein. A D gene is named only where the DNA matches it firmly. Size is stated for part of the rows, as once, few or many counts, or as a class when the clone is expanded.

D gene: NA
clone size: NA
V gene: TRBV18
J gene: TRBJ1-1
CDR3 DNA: TGTGCCAGCCGACTCACCGGTGAAGCTTTCTTT
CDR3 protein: CASRLTGEAFF

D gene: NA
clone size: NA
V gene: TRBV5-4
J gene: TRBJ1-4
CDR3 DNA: TGTGCCAGCAGCTTGGCCACAGGTGGACGTGAAAAACTGTTTTTT
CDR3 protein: CASSLATGGREKLFF

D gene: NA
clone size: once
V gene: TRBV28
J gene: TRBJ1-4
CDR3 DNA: TGTGCCAGCAGTTTTTATGACAGTGCTAATGAAAAACTGTTTTTT
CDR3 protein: CASSFYDSANEKLFF

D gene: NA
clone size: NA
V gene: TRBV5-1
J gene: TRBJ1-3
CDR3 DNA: TGCGCCAGCAGCTTCCTCTCGATGGGTCGCGGAAACACCATATATTTT
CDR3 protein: CASSFLSMGRGNTIYF

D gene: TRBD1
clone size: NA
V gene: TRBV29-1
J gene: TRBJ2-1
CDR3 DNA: TGCAGCGTTAGCCGGGACAGAACCTACAATGAGCAGTTCTTC
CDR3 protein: CSVSRDRTYNEQFF

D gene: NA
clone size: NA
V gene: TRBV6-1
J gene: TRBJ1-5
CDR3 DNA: TGTGCCAGCAGTGTAGAAGGCAGCAATCAGCCCCAGCATTTT
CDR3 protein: CASSVEGSNQPQHF

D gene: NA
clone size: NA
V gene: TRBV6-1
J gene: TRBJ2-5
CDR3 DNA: TGTGCCAGCAGCGGCGGTATTCAAGAGACCCAGTACTTC
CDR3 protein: CASSGGIQETQYF

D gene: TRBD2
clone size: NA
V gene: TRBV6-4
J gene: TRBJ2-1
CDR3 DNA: TGTGCCAGCAGTCCCGGGACTAGCGGTTACAATGAGCAGTTCTTC
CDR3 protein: CASSPGTSGYNEQFF

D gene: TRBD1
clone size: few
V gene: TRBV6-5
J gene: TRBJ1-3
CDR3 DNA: TGTGCCAGCAGCCGGACAGGGGGAAACACCATATATTTT
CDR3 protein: CASSRTGGNTIYF

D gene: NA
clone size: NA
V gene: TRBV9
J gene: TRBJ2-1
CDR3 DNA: TGTGCCAGCAGCTCCGAACCGCTGGGGTTCGATGAGCAGTTCTTC
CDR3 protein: CASSSEPLGFDEQFF

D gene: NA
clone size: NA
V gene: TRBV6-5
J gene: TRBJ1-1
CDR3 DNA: TGTGCCAGCAGGCCTAATGACAGCCCGAACACTGAAGCTTTCTTT
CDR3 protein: CASRPNDSPNTEAFF

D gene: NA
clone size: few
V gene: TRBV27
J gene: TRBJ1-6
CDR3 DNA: TGTGCCAGCAGTTTATCAAACATGGGCCGCTCACCCCTCCACTTT
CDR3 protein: CASSLSNMGRSPLHF

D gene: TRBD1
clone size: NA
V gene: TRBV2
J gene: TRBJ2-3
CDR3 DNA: TGTGCCAGCAGCGCCGGGACAGGGGGCGTCACAGATACGCAGTATTTT
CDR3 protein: CASSAGTGGVTDTQYF

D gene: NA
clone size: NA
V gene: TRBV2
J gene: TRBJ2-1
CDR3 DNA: TGTGCCAGCAGTGAGGGTTGGCAGGGGAATGAGCAGTTCTTC
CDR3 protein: CASSEGWQGNEQFF

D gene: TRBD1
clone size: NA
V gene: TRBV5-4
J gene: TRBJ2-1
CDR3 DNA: TGTGCCAGCAGCCCGGGACAGGGTGCACACAATGAGCAGTTCTTC
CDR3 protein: CASSPGQGAHNEQFF

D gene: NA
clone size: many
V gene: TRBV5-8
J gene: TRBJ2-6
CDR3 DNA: TGTGCCAGCAGCAGGGGCCCTGGGGCCAACGTCCTGACTTTC
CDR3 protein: CASSRGPGANVLTF

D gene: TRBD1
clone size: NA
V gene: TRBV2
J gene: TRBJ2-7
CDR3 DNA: TGTGCCAGCATGACGGGACAGGGGGCTTACGAGCAGTACTTC
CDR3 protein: CASMTGQGAYEQYF

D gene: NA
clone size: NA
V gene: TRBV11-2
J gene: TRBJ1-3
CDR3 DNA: TGTGCCAGCAGCCAAGGACAGATAAGCACCATATATTTT
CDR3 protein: CASSQGQISTIYF

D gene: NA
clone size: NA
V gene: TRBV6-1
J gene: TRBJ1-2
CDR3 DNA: TGTGCCGTCCTCGGGGGTCTCTATGGCTACACCTTC
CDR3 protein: CAVLGGLYGYTF

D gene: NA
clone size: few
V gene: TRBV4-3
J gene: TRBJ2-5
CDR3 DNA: TGCGCCAGCAGCCCCCGGAGTAGCGGCCAAGAGACCCAGTACTTC
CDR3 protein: CASSPRSSGQETQYF